The T cell receptor beta chain under discussion was sequenced for a study of blood T cell repertoires in COVID-19. The wider study: Samples taken during acute and convalescent COVID-19 were collected in the United States, Italy and Spain. T cells, B-cell-depleted T cells, or PBMCs supplied cDNA or gDNA.

Per the authors' pipeline: Amplification with reference gene primers provided the estimates of nucleated cell counts. TCRdb's table, derived via immunoSEQ multiplex PCR, lists solely in-frame clones and lacks some. The DNA gave D and trimming, while V, J and clone size come from that table. Of a few hundred thousand clones listed, about nine tenths are singletons. V was clipped by 2 bases and J by 0 bases, with 3 bases between them. The CDR3 has 13 amino acids. CDR1 SGHVS and CDR2 FNYEAQ come from the germline V gene. This chain joins TRBV7-6 and TRBJ2-3; D gene ambiguous. This receptor was obtained from a woman in her twenties or thirties with active or convalescent COVID-19. The sequencing sample was made of peripheral blood. The CDR3 region is CASSLSSTDTQYF. For the CDR3, the DNA is TGTGCCAGCAGCTTATCTAGCACAGATACGCAGTATTTT.